There are many counts of the clone carrying this TCR beta chain. Antigen specificity is unknown. This record belongs to a study of CD8 T cells in ankylosing spondylitis. Whole-study findings and limits: Those disease-linked clones were CD8+; they were also relatively rare in peripheral blood.

One entry per CDR3 protein results from TCRdb running MiXCR on the 5' RACE reads. Among fewer than 200,000 distinct CDR3 sequences listed, approximately 16% were seen once. The CDR3 is made up of 14 amino acids. The J segment lost 5 bases and the V segment lost 4 bases, leaving 5 bases of the junction unmatched. Germline lookup yields CDR1 MGHDK and CDR2 SYGVNS. V is TRBV25-1 and J is TRBJ2-1, with 7 bases fitting TRBD2. The sequence came from a male donor with ankylosing spondylitis or in good health (not recorded which). The source material was blood, either unsorted or a sorted T cell fraction (not recorded which). CDR3 nucleotide sequence: TGTGCCAGCAGTGTCGCGGGGGTTCACAATGAGCAGTTCTTC. This gives the protein CASSVAGVHNEQFF.